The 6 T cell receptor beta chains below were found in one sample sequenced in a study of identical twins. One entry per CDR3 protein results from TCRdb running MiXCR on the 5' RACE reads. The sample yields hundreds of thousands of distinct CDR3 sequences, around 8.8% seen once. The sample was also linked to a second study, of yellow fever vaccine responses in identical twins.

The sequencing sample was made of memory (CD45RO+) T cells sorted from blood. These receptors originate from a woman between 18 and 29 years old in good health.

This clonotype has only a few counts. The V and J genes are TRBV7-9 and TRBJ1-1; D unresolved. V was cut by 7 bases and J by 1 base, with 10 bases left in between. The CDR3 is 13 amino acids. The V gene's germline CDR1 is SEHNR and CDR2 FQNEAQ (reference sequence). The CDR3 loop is CASTWAGNTEAFF. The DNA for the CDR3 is TGTGCCAGCACCTGGGCGGGGAACACTGAAGCTTTCTTT.

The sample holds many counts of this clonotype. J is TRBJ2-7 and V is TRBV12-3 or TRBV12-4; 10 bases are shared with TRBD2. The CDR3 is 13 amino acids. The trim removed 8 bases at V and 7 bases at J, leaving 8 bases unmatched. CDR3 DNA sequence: TGTGCCAGCGCGGCTAGCGGGAGCGGGGAGCAGTACTTC. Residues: CASAASGSGEQYF.

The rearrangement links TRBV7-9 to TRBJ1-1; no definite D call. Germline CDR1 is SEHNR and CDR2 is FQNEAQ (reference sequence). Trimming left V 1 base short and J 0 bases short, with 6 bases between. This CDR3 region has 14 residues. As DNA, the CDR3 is TGTGCCAGCAGCTTAGTGCCCATGAACACTGAAGCTTTCTTT. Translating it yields CASSLVPMNTEAFF.

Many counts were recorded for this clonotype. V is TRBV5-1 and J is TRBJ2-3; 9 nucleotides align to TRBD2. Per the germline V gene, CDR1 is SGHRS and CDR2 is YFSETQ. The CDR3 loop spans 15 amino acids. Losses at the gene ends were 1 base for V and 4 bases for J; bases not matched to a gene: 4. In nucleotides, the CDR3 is TGCGCCAGCAGCTTGCGTAGCGGGGGATCAGATACGCAGTATTTT. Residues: CASSLRSGGSDTQYF.

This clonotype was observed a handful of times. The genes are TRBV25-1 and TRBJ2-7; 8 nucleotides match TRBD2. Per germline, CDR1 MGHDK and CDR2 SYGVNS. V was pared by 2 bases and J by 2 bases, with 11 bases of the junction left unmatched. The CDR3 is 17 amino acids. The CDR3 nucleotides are TGTGCCAGCAGTGAACCCCCGGGGGAGCGGGGGACCTACGAGCAGTACTTC. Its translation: CASSEPPGERGTYEQYF.

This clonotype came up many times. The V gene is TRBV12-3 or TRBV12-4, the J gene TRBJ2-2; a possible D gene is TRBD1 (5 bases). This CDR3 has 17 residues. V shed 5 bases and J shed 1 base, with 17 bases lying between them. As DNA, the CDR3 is TGTGCCAGCAGTCTAGACAGTTCCCCATTGAACACCGGGGAGCTGTTTTTT. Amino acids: CASSLDSSPLNTGELFF.